One and the same sample provided the 5 T cell receptor beta chains below, sequenced in a study of blood T cell repertoires in COVID-19. The assay was immunoSEQ multiplex PCR, and TCRdb's table has in-frame clones only and misses some. The sample comprises some 250,000 clones, 80% to 90% of which are singletons, and approximately 9% rests with the top ten. The specimen was PBMCs or T cells enriched from blood (not recorded which). Receptors originate from a man aged 35 to 55 who had recovered from COVID-19.

The rearrangement joins TRBV3-1 (or the pseudogene TRBV3-2) to TRBJ1-2; 7 bases map to TRBD1. Trimming took 3 bases from V and 4 from J; bases not matched to a gene: 8. This CDR3 is 15 amino acids long. Germline assignment: CDR1 LGHDT and CDR2 YNNKEL (reference sequence). The CDR3 bases are TGTGCCAGCAGCCAGACAACGGGACAGTCCTATGGCTACACCTTC. Protein sequence: CASSQTTGQSYGYTF.

The chain carries TRBV6-1 and TRBJ1-4; 7 bases line up with TRBD1. In germline, CDR1 is MNHNS, CDR2 SASEGT. CDR3 length: 21 residues. Unmatched junction bases numbered 19, after V lost 0 bases and J lost 3 bases. The CDR3 spells CASSEARNLQGIIGSNEKLFF. The CDR3 DNA sequence: TGTGCCAGCAGTGAAGCTCGAAATCTACAGGGGATTATAGGATCTAATGAAAAACTGTTTTTT.

The chain is built from TRBV7-6 and TRBJ2-2; 9 nucleotides align to TRBD2. The V gene end was trimmed by 5 bases and the J gene end by 7 bases; junction bases not matched to a gene: 11. CDR1 and CDR2 from the germline V gene are SGHVS and FNYEAQ. The CDR3 loop spans 16 amino acids. CDR3 sequence (DNA): TGTGCCAGCAGCACAGGGTTTAGCGGGAGTAACGGGGAGCTGTTTTTT. This sequence encodes CASSTGFSGSNGELFF.

This chain's CDR3 is CASSLGAGYQETQYF. The CDR3 bases are TGTGCCAGCAGCTTGGGGGCCGGGTACCAAGAGACCCAGTACTTC. The rearrangement uses TRBV7-3 and TRBJ2-5; D possibly corresponds to TRBD1 (6 bases). CDR3 length: 15 amino acids. The germline V and J ends were trimmed by 3 bases and 0 bases, with 11 bases remaining between them. CDR1 is SGHTA, CDR2 FQGTGA, per germline.

The chain joins TRBV6-5 to TRBJ1-1; 8 bases fit TRBD1. CDR3 length: 15 residues. Germline CDR1 is MNHEY and CDR2 is SVGAGI. The junction had 10 bases not matched to a gene; V was cut back by 6 bases and J by 4 bases. The CDR3, as DNA: TGTGCCAGCAGAGAGATTGGACAGGGCTCCACTGAAGCTTTCTTT. It translates to CASREIGQGSTEAFF.